The 22 T cell receptor beta chains listed next were all sequenced from one sample in a study of blood T cells in healthy people across ages. A J-beta primer mix and a sample-barcoded 5' primer were used in a second PCR of about 6 to 12 cycles. TCRdb recomputed calls from the 5' RACE reads with MiXCR, one row per CDR3 protein. In the table there are around 2 million distinct CDR3 sequences, roughly 43% of which are singletons. Specimen: blood. These receptors were obtained from a human donor in good health.

This chain links TRBV6-5 with TRBJ2-3, with 9 bases identical to TRBD2. V lost 1 base, J lost 4 bases, and 15 bases stayed unmatched. This CDR3 is built from 19 residues. Germline V gene data show CDR1 as MNHEY and CDR2 as SVGAGI. The CDR3 spells CASSYFAGGSTLVSDTQYF. CDR3 in DNA: TGTGCCAGCAGTTACTTCGCGGGGGGGTCCACACTGGTGTCAGATACGCAGTATTTT.

The chain links TRBV9 to TRBJ2-4; 8 bases map to TRBD1. Germline V gene data show CDR1 as SGDLS and CDR2 as YYNGEE. The CDR3 is 14 amino acids. V lost 3 bases, J lost 7 bases, and 6 bases stayed unmatched. CDR3 region: CASSGTGYSNIQYF. For the CDR3, the DNA is TGTGCCAGCAGCGGGACAGGGTATTCGAACATTCAGTACTTC.

This clonotype showed up just a few times. The V call is TRBV7-9, the J call TRBJ1-2, with TRBD1 identical over 8 bases. This CDR3 has 18 residues. V gave up 4 bases and J gave up 8 bases; unmatched junction bases: 21. CDR1 and CDR2 (germline): SEHNR, FQNEAQ (reference sequence). The CDR3: CASSSRQGLIPQESGYTF. Written as DNA, the CDR3 is TGTGCCAGCAGCTCCCGACAGGGGTTGATTCCCCAAGAGTCCGGCTACACCTTC.

A few counts support this clonotype. The chain uses TRBV7-2 and TRBJ1-1; D is uncertain. The germline CDR1 and CDR2 sequences are SGHTA and FQGNSA. V lost 4 bases and J 6 bases, leaving 9 bases between the germline ends. This CDR3 is 12 amino acids long. CDR3 residues: CASSSLNPEAFF. The CDR3 DNA follows: TGTGCCAGCAGCTCCTTGAATCCTGAAGCTTTCTTT.

The CDR3 DNA reads as TGCGCCAGCGCGAGGGCTTGGGGAAATGAGCAGTTCTTC. This translates into CASARAWGNEQFF. The chain links TRBV5-1 to TRBJ2-1; D possibly corresponds to TRBD2 (5 bases). There are 13 residues in the CDR3. The ends were cut back, 7 bases at V and 7 bases at J, with 15 bases in the middle. CDR1 is SGHRS and CDR2 is YFSETQ in the germline V gene.

A word on this clonotype: One end of the junction fails to match germline, which may point to a read error. V and J are TRBV20-1 and TRBJ2-5; 7 positions agree with TRBD2. The germline CDR1 and CDR2 sequences are DFQATT and SNEGSKA (reference sequence). The CDR3 is 15 residues long. The CDR3 region has the DNA TGCAATGCTAGAGATTTGGAAGGGGCGGGAGAGACCCGGTACTTC. This encodes CNARDLEGAGETRYF.

This clonotype appeared once. This chain uses TRBV20-1 with TRBJ1-4, with a possible D match to TRBD1 (5 bases). The V and J ends lost 6 bases and 8 bases respectively, with 16 bases between them. Germline V gene data show CDR1 as DFQATT and CDR2 as SNEGSKA (reference sequence). The CDR3 is 13 amino acids. The CDR3: CSALRESREKLFF. The CDR3 bases are TGCAGTGCGCTCAGGGAGTCCCGAGAAAAACTGTTTTTT.

About this clonotype: Mismatch with germline at one junction end may stem from a read error. The rearrangement joins TRBV4-3 to TRBJ1-5; D uncertain. CDR3 size: 13 residues. CDR1 LGHNA and CDR2 YSLEER come from the germline V gene. CDR3 region: CASSQVRDQSQHF. The CDR3 DNA sequence: TGCGCCAGCAGCCAAGTTCGGGATCAGTCCCAGCATTTT.

This chain links TRBV5-6 with TRBJ2-4, with 9 bases aligning to TRBD2. Germline V gives CDR1 SGHDT, CDR2 YYEEEE. The CDR3 loop spans 12 amino acids. Trimming took 9 bases from V and 13 from J; bases not matched to a gene: 11. The CDR3 sequence is CATSLAGNEQYF. CDR3 nucleotides: TGTGCCACATCACTAGCGGGTAATGAGCAGTACTTC.

The chain couples TRBV6-6 to TRBJ2-7; no clear D. The germline V gene has CDR1 MNHNY and CDR2 SVGAGI (reference sequence). The CDR3 is made up of 12 amino acids. V shed 2 bases and J shed 3 bases, with 5 bases lying between them. The CDR3 loop reads CASSYALYEQYF. The CDR3 DNA reads TGTGCCAGCAGTTACGCTCTCTACGAGCAGTACTTC.

The sample holds many counts of this clonotype. V is TRBV29-1 and J is TRBJ2-7, with 8 bases identical to TRBD2. CDR1 and CDR2 (germline): SQVTM, ANQGSEA. The CDR3 loop spans 14 amino acids. J was trimmed by 1 base and V by 4 bases; bases with no gene match: 6. Written as DNA, the CDR3 is TGCAGCGTTGGTGCGGGGGGACATTCCTACGAGCAGTACTTC. Translated: CSVGAGGHSYEQYF.

This clonotype was observed a handful of times. CDR3 loop: CASSLGPLSGLNEQFF. The CDR3 bases are TGTGCCAGCAGCTTAGGCCCGTTGTCGGGGCTCAATGAGCAGTTCTTC. The rearrangement joins TRBV7-9 to TRBJ2-1; tentatively, D is TRBD1 or TRBD2 (5 bases each). Germline V gene lookup returns CDR1 SEHNR and CDR2 FQNEAQ (reference sequence). Trimming removed 1 base from V and 6 bases from J, with 16 bases in between. The CDR3 is made up of 16 amino acids.

The chain is built from TRBV5-4 and TRBJ1-6; D might be TRBD1 (6 bases). The CDR3 is 14 amino acids. Looked up from germline, CDR1 is SGHNT and CDR2 is YYREEE (reference sequence). Between the trimmed V and J ends, which lost 3 bases and 10 bases, there was a span of 14 bases. The CDR3 protein is CASSSDSLGSPLHF. Here the CDR3 DNA reads TGTGCCAGCAGCTCGGACAGTTTAGGCTCACCCCTCCACTTT.

The CDR3 DNA is TGTGCCAGCAGCTTAGCGCGCGGCAGGGGGGTTAATAGCTACACCTTC. The encoded protein is CASSLARGRGVNSYTF. This chain connects TRBV7-2 to TRBJ1-2; 7 nucleotides match TRBD1. V lost 0 bases, J lost 9 bases, and 13 bases stayed unmatched. This CDR3 has 16 amino acids. Germline V lookup: CDR1 SGHTA, CDR2 FQGNSA.

This clonotype was counted between two and nine times. The gene calls are TRBV10-3 and TRBJ2-7; D perhaps matches TRBD2 (7 bases). Trimming removed 2 bases from V and 2 bases from J, with 13 bases in between. Per the germline V gene, CDR1 is ENHRY and CDR2 is SYGVKD. CDR3 length equals 15 residues. CDR3 residues: CAISEAGGRAYEQYF. DNA for the CDR3: TGTGCCATCAGTGAGGCCGGGGGGCGGGCCTACGAGCAGTACTTC.

CDR3 residues: CASSLSLGTSGPKKQYF. As DNA, the CDR3 is TGCGCCAGCAGCTTGTCCCTAGGGACTAGCGGCCCTAAGAAGCAGTACTTC. V gene TRBV5-1 combines with J gene TRBJ2-4; TRBD2 matches at 11 bases. Trimming at V came to 1 base and at J to 13 bases, leaving 16 bases not matched to a gene. CDR3 length: 17 residues. Germline loops: CDR1 SGHRS, CDR2 YFSETQ.

The V call is TRBV12-3 or TRBV12-4, the J call TRBJ1-1; D remains unclear. V was clipped by 7 bases and J by 1 base, with 10 bases between them. The CDR3 sequence is 13 residues long. The CDR3 DNA sequence: TGTGCCAGCACCCCGAGACAGAACACTGAAGCTTTCTTT. This gives the protein CASTPRQNTEAFF.

The rearrangement joins TRBV2 to TRBJ2-1; TRBD1 might be the D (7 bases). Trimming removed 10 bases at V and 1 base at J, with 14 bases between. CDR1 and CDR2 from the germline V gene are SNHLY and FYNNEI. The CDR3 has 14 amino acids. This chain's CDR3 is CATGRQGSYNEQFF. The CDR3, as DNA: TGTGCCACCGGGAGACAGGGATCCTACAATGAGCAGTTCTTC.

The V gene is TRBV9, the J gene TRBJ2-5; no firm D call. This CDR3 is built from 13 residues. Germline CDR1 reads SGDLS; CDR2 reads YYNGEE. Trimming shortened V by 10 bases and J by 5 bases, and 18 bases separated the two germline ends. CDR3 loop: CASRAEVSETQYF. The CDR3 DNA sequence: TGTGCCTCCCGGGCCGAAGTCTCCGAGACCCAGTACTTC.

In nucleotides, the CDR3 is TGTGCCAGCAGCTTATTCCCGGGACTAGCGGAAATCACAGATACGCAGTATTTT. Its protein is CASSLFPGLAEITDTQYF. The V gene is TRBV7-9, the J gene TRBJ2-3, with 11 nucleotides matching TRBD2. Trimming removed 2 bases from V and 2 bases from J; junction bases left unmatched: 9. The CDR3 has 18 amino acids. Germline V gene data show CDR1 as SEHNR and CDR2 as FQNEAQ (reference sequence).

The chain has TRBV5-1 and TRBJ2-1, with TRBD2 matching over 9 bases. This CDR3 comprises 15 residues. With V trimmed by 1 base and J by 8 bases, 7 bases remained unmatched. Germline values: CDR1 SGHRS, CDR2 YFSETQ. CDR3 region: CASSLMSGGPDEQFF. DNA for the CDR3: TGCGCCAGCAGCTTGATGAGCGGGGGGCCGGATGAGCAGTTCTTC.

This clonotype has a handful of counts. The gene calls are TRBV28 and TRBJ2-2; TRBD1 agrees at 8 bases. Losses at the gene ends were 5 bases for V and 4 bases for J; bases not matched to a gene: 9. CDR1 and CDR2 from the germline V gene are MDHEN and SYDVKM. The CDR3 sequence is 16 residues long. This CDR3 reads CASSLPGGVFTGELFF. The CDR3, as DNA: TGTGCCAGCAGTCTGCCAGGGGGCGTATTCACCGGGGAGCTGTTTTTT. Based on the CDR3 plus reference TRBV28 and TRBJ2-2, the full variable domain is DVKVTQSSRYLVKRTGEKVFLECVQDMDHENMFWYRQDPGLGLRLIYFSYDVKMKEKGDIPEGYSVSREKKERFSLILESASTNQTSMYLCASSLPGGVFTGELFFGEGSRLTVL.